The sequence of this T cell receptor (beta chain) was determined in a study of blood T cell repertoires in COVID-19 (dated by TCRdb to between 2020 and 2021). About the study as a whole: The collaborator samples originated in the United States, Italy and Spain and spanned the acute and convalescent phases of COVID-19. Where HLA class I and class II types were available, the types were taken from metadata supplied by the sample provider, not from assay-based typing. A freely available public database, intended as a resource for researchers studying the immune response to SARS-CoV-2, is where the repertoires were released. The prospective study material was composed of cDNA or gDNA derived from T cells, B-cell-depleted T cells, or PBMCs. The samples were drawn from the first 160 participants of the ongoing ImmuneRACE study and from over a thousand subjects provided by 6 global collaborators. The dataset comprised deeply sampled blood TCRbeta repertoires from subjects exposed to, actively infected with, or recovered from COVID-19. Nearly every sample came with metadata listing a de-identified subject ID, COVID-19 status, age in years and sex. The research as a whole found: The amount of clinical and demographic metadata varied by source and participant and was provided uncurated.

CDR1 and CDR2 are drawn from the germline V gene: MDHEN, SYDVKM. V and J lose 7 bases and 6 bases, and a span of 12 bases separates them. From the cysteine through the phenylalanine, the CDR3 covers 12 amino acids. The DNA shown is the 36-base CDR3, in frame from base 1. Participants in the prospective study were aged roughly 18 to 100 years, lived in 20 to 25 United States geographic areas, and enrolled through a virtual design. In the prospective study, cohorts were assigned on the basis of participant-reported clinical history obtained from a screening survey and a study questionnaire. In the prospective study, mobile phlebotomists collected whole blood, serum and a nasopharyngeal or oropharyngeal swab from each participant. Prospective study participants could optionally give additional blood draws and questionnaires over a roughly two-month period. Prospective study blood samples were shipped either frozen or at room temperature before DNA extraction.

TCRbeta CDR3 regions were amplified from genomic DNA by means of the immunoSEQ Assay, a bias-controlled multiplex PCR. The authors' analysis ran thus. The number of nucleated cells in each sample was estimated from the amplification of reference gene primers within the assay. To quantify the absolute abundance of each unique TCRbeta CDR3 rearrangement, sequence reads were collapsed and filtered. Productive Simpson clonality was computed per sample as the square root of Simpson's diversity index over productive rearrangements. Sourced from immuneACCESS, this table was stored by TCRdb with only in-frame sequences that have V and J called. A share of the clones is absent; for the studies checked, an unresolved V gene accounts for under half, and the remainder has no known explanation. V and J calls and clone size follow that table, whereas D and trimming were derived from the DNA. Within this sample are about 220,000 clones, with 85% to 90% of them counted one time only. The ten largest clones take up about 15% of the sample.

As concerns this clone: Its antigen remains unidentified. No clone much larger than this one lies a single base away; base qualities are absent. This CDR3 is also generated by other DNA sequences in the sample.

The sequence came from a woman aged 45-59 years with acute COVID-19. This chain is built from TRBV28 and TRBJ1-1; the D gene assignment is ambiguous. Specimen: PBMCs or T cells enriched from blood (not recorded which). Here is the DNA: TGTGCCAGCATCGATCCGGGTTCTGAAGCTTTCTTT. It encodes CASIDPGSEAFF. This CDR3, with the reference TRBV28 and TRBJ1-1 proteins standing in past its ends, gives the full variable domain DVKVTQSSRYLVKRTGEKVFLECVQDMDHENMFWYRQDPGLGLRLIYFSYDVKMKEKGDIPEGYSVSREKKERFSLILESASTNQTSMYLCASIDPGSEAFFGQGTRLTVV.